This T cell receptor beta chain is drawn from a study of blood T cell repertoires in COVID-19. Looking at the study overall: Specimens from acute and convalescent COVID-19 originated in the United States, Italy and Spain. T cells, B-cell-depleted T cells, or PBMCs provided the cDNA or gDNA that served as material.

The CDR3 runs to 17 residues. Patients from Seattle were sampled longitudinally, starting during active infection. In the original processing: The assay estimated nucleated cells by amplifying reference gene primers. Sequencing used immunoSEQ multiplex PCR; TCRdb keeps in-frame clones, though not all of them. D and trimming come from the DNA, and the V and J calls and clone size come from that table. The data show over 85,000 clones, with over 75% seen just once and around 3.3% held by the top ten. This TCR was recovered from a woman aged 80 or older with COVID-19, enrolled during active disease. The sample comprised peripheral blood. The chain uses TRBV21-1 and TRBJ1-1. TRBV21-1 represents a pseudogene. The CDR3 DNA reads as TGTGCCAGCAGCGCACGTGGAGTGGGGGGGCTGGGCACTGAAGCTTTCTTT. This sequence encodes CASSARGVGGLGTEAFF.